The table lists the clone carrying this T cell receptor beta chain with many counts. Antigen: not known. Amplified TCR beta CDR3 regions came from RNA transcripts. HTBI primers were the set used in a first-round RT-PCR of the TCR CDR3. MiXCR was run by TCRdb on the multiplex PCR reads, yielding one entry per CDR3 protein. This sample has some 180,000 distinct CDR3 sequences, with around 15% found just once. These data come from a study of T cells in Graves' hyperthyroidism and ophthalmopathy. The study's findings and limits: Ophthalmopathy, as predicted by the model, came a median 6.5 months after the prediction. From stable hyperthyroidism, ophthalmopathy was separated by a 13 V-J model.

Trimming left V 8 bases short and J 5 bases short, with 18 bases between. From germline, CDR1 is SNHLY and CDR2 FYNNEI. The CDR3 is 14 amino acids. Stability of Graves' hyperthyroidism was defined as absent ophthalmopathy progression within 18 months. Sequencing was done on a sample of blood. The sequence was obtained from a woman aged 45-60 years with Graves' hyperthyroidism. This rearrangement joins TRBV2 to TRBJ1-2, with D possibly being TRBD1 (6 bases). CDR3 sequence reads: CASYIPGQPYGYTF. In DNA form, the CDR3 reads TGTGCCAGCTATATCCCCGGACAGCCTTATGGCTACACCTTC.